The clone carrying this TCR beta chain has ten or more counts. Its antigen is not known. These data belong to a study of T cells in Graves' hyperthyroidism and ophthalmopathy. Germline values: CDR1 SGHTA, CDR2 FQGNSA. Trimming cost V 5 bases and J 8 bases; bases outside gene matches: 8. The CDR3 has 14 amino acids. General observations from the study: Separating ophthalmopathy from stable hyperthyroidism was achieved by a 13 V-J model.

Researchers amplified the TCR beta CDR3 regions from RNA transcripts. HTBI primers drove first-round RT-PCR of the TCR CDR3. TCRdb independently ran MiXCR on the multiplex PCR reads; one entry per CDR3 protein. The data show fewer than 650,000 distinct CDR3 sequences, with approximately 14% seen just once and around 7% held by the top ten. The chain is built from TRBV7-2 and TRBJ1-2; TRBD1 agrees at 10 bases. The sequence derives from a woman between 18 and 29 years old with Graves' ophthalmopathy. The sequenced material came from blood. The chain's CDR3 is CASSARQGAKGYTF. The CDR3 coding sequence is TGTGCCAGCAGCGCCAGACAGGGGGCGAAGGGCTACACCTTC.